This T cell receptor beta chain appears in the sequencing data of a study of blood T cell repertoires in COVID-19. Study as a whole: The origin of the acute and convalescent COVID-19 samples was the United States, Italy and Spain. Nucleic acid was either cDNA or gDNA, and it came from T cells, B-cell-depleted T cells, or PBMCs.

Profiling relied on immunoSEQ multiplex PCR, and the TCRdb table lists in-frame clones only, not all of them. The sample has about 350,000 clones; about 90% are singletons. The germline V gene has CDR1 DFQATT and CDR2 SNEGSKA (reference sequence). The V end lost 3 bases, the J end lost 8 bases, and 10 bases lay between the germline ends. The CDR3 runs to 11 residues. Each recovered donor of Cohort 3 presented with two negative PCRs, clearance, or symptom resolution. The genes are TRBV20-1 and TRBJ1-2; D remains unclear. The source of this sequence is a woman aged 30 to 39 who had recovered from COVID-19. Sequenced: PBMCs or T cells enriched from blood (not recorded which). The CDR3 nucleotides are TGCAGTGCTAGGAGGAATCTAGGCTACACCTTC. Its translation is CSARRNLGYTF.